This record looks at one TCR beta chain sequence and its context. Its recognized antigen is unknown. No base-level quality is on record; no much larger clone is a single base apart. The data stem from a study of Ad26.COV2.S vaccination and SARS-CoV-2 variants (dated by TCRdb to the early 2020s). For the study in its entirety: Vaccine-arm donors were drawn from COV1001, a multicentre, randomized, double-blind, placebo-controlled phase I-IIa trial of Ad26.COV2.S in healthy adults. Ad26.COV2.S was administered intramuscularly at 5 x 10^10 or 1 x 10^11 viral particles, either as a single shot or as two shots given 56 days apart. Sequencing of the TCRbeta repertoire served to evaluate the specificity and breadth of SARS-CoV-2-reactive T cell receptors following Ad26.COV2.S vaccination. The TCR-sequenced set comprised approximately 30 samples: about 19 Ad26.COV2.S vaccine recipients, 5 placebo recipients and 8 SARS-CoV-2 convalescent individuals. Participants in the trial were split at random into five groups of five each, receiving low-dose or high-dose Ad26.COV2.S once or twice, or else placebo on both occasions. Blinding of investigators to trial group allocation was maintained during experiments and outcome assessment. Here is what the overall study found, with its caveats: Ad26.COV2.S recipients had higher spike-specific TCR breadth than placebo recipients (P = 0.0014). The study lacked the statistical power to compare responses across vaccine doses or regimens. The authors noted that the TCR breadth and depth analyses may have underestimated total T cell responses. Non-spike TCR breadth was comparable between vaccine and placebo recipients, consistent with the vaccine containing only spike. Substantial breadth of spike-specific CD8+ and CD4+ T cell responses was reported after vaccination.

The immunoSEQ Assay was the method used to sequence TCRbeta CDR3 regions. After extraction, genomic DNA underwent amplification by bias-controlled multiplex PCR, followed by high-throughput sequencing. On the study's bioinformatics: To quantify the absolute abundance of every unique TCRbeta CDR3 region, sequences were collapsed and filtered. T cell fraction was estimated by normalizing TCRbeta template counts to usable DNA, which was measured by amplifying reference genes present in all nucleated cells. Repertoire TCRs were annotated as SARS-CoV-2-specific by exact matching of V gene, CDR3 amino acid sequence and J gene to a known reactive TCR set. The reference SARS-CoV-2 TCR set was derived from MIRA and filtered for enrichment in COVID-19-positive ImmuneCODE repertoires, a step that removed public or cross-reactive TCRs. Drawing on the MIRA antigens, annotated TCRs were analysed further at the level of specific ORF or position within ORF. Breadth was defined as the number of annotated unique rearrangements divided by the total number of unique productive rearrangements, and depth was defined as the summed frequency of the annotated unique rearrangements. TCR breadth was compared between groups using two-sided Wilcoxon rank-sum tests. The table comes from immuneACCESS by way of TCRdb, which keeps in-frame sequences with V and J called. Part of the clones is missing from these tables; in studies checked, under half for an unresolved V gene and the rest for unknown reasons. V and J calls and clone size come straight from that table; D and trimming were deduced from the DNA. Present in this sample are more than 400,000 clones, roughly 90% of which were seen just once. Over 1.5% of the sample is held by the ten biggest clonotypes.

Sample treatment or condition, as interpreted from the label and publication: around 19 received Ad26.COV2.S at low or high dose, single or two shots; five or six received placebo; per-sample allocation not given. Repertoires of vaccine and placebo recipients were sequenced from samples taken on day 63 after the first injection. In Cohort 1b, 25 adults aged 18-55 years were enrolled at a single site in Boston, USA, between 29 July and 7 August 2020. Ad26.COV2.S was a replication-incompetent adenovirus type 26 vector that expressed a prefusion-stabilized SARS-CoV-2 spike protein derived from the original Wuhan strain. The CDR3 holds 15 amino acids from the cysteine to the phenylalanine. Only the CDR3 portion is preserved as DNA: 45 bases, with reading frame beginning at the first base. Trimming at the junction amounts to 5 bases on V and 5 bases on J, and the germline ends lie 18 bases apart. CDR1 and CDR2 are read off the germline V gene as SGHTA and FQGNSA.

Sequenced here: peripheral blood, sampled in a trial of Ad26.COV2.S vaccine versus placebo. The TCR comes from a person aged 18-60 years who received the Ad26.COV2.S COVID-19 vaccine or a placebo. The V and J segments used are TRBV7-2 and TRBJ2-5; the D region may be TRBD1 or TRBD2, each matching 5 bases equally. The nucleotide sequence is TGTGCCAGCAGCGGACCTCGGGTGGGGGTCGAGACCCAGTACTTC. This sequence encodes CASSGPRVGVETQYF.